The T cell receptor beta chain described here comes from a study of blood T cell repertoires in COVID-19. Study as a whole: Some COVID-19 samples were acute and others convalescent; all came from the United States, Italy and Spain. T cells, B-cell-depleted T cells, or PBMCs supplied cDNA or gDNA.

Germline values: CDR1 SGHVS, CDR2 FNYEAQ. This CDR3 region has 15 residues. J lost 1 base, V lost 3 bases, and 0 bases had no gene match. Seattle cases were enrolled at active infection and followed longitudinally. Original analysis: Cell counts per sample came from amplifying reference gene primers. Assay used: immunoSEQ multiplex PCR; TCRdb lists only in-frame clones, some missing. V, J and clone size reflect that table, while D and trimming were determined from the DNA. The sample includes approximately 110,000 clones, around 85% of them seen just once. This clonotype originated in a woman between 55 and 75 years old with COVID-19, enrolled during active disease. This chain connects TRBV7-6 to TRBJ2-3; TRBD1 agrees at 11 bases. Sequenced: peripheral blood. The CDR3 sequence is CASSLGQGGTDTQYF. Here the CDR3 DNA reads TGTGCCAGCAGCTTGGGACAGGGGGGCACAGATACGCAGTATTTT.